Shown below are 15 T cell receptor beta chains from a single sample sequenced in a study of shared clonotypes between healthy human individuals. TCRdb's copy holds only in-frame clones and misses some; the assay was immunoSEQ multiplex PCR. Of around 480,000 clones in the sample, over 75% were seen once. The sequencing input was PBMCs. These receptor sequences come from a woman aged 40-49 years in good health. Some clones in this sample may be carry-over from other donors' samples.

This chain links TRBV7-9 with TRBJ2-5, with a weak D call TRBD2 (5 bases). The CDR3 covers 13 residues. CDR1 and CDR2 (germline): SEHNR, FQNEAQ (reference sequence). V gave up 3 bases and J gave up 5 bases, with 10 bases separating them. The CDR3 region has the DNA TGTGCCAGCAGCTTTACTAGTCTTGAGACCCAGTACTTC. It translates to CASSFTSLETQYF.

V gene TRBV4-3 combines with J gene TRBJ2-5, with 10 nucleotides matching TRBD2. Germline values: CDR1 LGHNA, CDR2 YSLEER. CDR3 size: 16 residues. V lost 0 bases to trimming and J lost 5 bases; unmatched junction nucleotides: 6. The CDR3: CASSQDASGSGETQYF. The CDR3 DNA is TGCGCCAGCAGCCAAGATGCTAGCGGGAGCGGGGAGACCCAGTACTTC.

The chain couples TRBV19 to TRBJ1-1, with D hard to call. V gave up 4 bases and J gave up 10 bases, with 10 bases separating them. CDR1 is LNHDA, CDR2 SQIVND, per germline (reference sequence). This CDR3 contains 11 residues. CDR3 sequence (DNA): TGTGCCAGTAGTACAACGGTAGGAGCTTTCTTT. Residues: CASSTTVGAFF.

The chain has TRBV6-6 and TRBJ1-5, with D perhaps matching TRBD1 (6 bases). CDR1 MNHNY and CDR2 SVGAGI come from the germline V gene (reference sequence). Deletions cut 4 bases from V and 2 bases from J, with 12 bases between. The CDR3 has 15 amino acids. The CDR3 protein is CASSSDGGGNQPQHF. The CDR3 bases are TGTGCCAGCAGTTCTGACGGGGGCGGCAATCAGCCCCAGCATTTT.

The genes are TRBV5-1 and TRBJ2-7, with 9 bases lining up with TRBD2. This CDR3 is 15 amino acids long. The ends lost 4 bases at V and 7 bases at J; junction bases unmatched: 12. CDR1 is SGHRS and CDR2 is YFSETQ in the germline V gene. CDR3 sequence: CASSVTVAGEDEQYF. In DNA form, the CDR3 reads TGCGCCAGCAGCGTAACTGTAGCGGGAGAGGATGAGCAGTACTTC.

The chain combines TRBV2 with TRBJ2-7; maybe TRBD2 (5 bases). Germline-derived CDR1 and CDR2 are SNHLY and FYNNEI. V dropped 8 bases and J dropped 1 base, with 9 bases sitting between them. This CDR3 contains 12 residues. The CDR3 spells CASGGLSYEQYF. CDR3 in DNA: TGTGCCAGCGGTGGACTTTCCTACGAGCAGTACTTC.

This clone was seen once. V usage is TRBV11-1 and J usage is TRBJ2-2, with 7 positions matching TRBD2. The CDR3 is 16 amino acids. Germline assignment: CDR1 SGHAT and CDR2 FQDESV (reference sequence). Trimming took 4 bases from V and 3 from J; bases not matched to a gene: 8. The CDR3 loop is CASSSDRLADTGELFF. CDR3 DNA: TGTGCCAGCAGCTCAGATCGACTAGCTGACACCGGGGAGCTGTTTTTT.

The chain recombines TRBV9 with TRBJ2-1, with D perhaps being TRBD1 or TRBD2 (5 bases each). V was pared by 3 bases and J by 8 bases, with 27 bases between. The CDR3 runs to 18 residues. Germline V CDR1 and CDR2: SGDLS, YYNGEE. CDR3 nucleotides: TGTGCCAGCAGCGCCGACGCCAAAACAAGGGGACCCTTTGATGAGCAGTTCTTC. Translation: CASSADAKTRGPFDEQFF.

This chain uses TRBV30 with TRBJ2-1; the match to TRBD2 covers 9 bases. CDR3 length equals 15 residues. CDR1 is GTSNPN, CDR2 SVGIG, per germline (reference sequence). J lost 8 bases, V lost 2 bases, and 10 bases had no gene match. CDR3 DNA: TGTGCCTGGAGTAGAGTGGCGGGAGGGCCCTATGAGCAGTTCTTC. Encoded protein: CAWSRVAGGPYEQFF.

By its share, this clone is medium-sized. Within the sample, other DNA sequences also encode this same CDR3. The chain links TRBV5-1 to TRBJ2-2, with 8 bases lining up with TRBD1. The CDR3 extends over 14 amino acids. From germline, CDR1 is SGHRS and CDR2 YFSETQ. V shed 5 bases, J shed 1 base, and the junction held 1 base outside the gene matches. The CDR3 spells CASRDRVNTGELFF. DNA of the CDR3: TGCGCCAGCAGGGACAGGGTGAACACCGGGGAGCTGTTTTTT.

The chain carries TRBV30 and TRBJ1-1; D remains ambiguous. This CDR3 is 13 amino acids long. V was clipped by 0 bases and J by 3 bases, with 8 bases between them. Looked up from germline, CDR1 is GTSNPN and CDR2 is SVGIG (reference sequence). CDR3 DNA: TGTGCCTGGAGTGTAACGGGTTACACTGAAGCTTTCTTT. Amino acid sequence: CAWSVTGYTEAFF.

The chain is built from TRBV4-1 and TRBJ1-2; tentatively, D is TRBD1 (5 bases). CDR1 MGHRA and CDR2 YSYEKL come from the germline V gene. The V and J ends lost 0 bases and 0 bases respectively, with 17 bases between them. The CDR3 has 18 residues. CDR3 in DNA: TGCGCCAGCAGCCAAGATTGGGGACTTCGATATTCTAACTATGGCTACACCTTC. Translation: CASSQDWGLRYSNYGYTF.

CDR3 protein: CASSPVGSEQFF. Written as DNA, the CDR3 is TGTGCCAGCAGCCCGGTGGGGTCGGAGCAGTTCTTC. The chain joins TRBV7-9 to TRBJ2-1; no clear D gene. Trimming took 5 bases from V and 10 from J, leaving 12 bases between them. This CDR3 contains 12 residues. Germline CDR1 SEHNR, CDR2 FQNEAQ (reference sequence).

J is TRBJ1-1 and V is TRBV28; TRBD1 matches at 7 bases. Germline loops: CDR1 MDHEN, CDR2 SYDVKM. V lost 5 bases and J lost 4; bases outside the gene matches: 10. This CDR3 has 15 residues. In nucleotides, the CDR3 is TGTGCCAGCAGTCTTTACCCACAGGGGAGCACTGAAGCTTTCTTT. As protein: CASSLYPQGSTEAFF.

As regards this clone: Possible read error: a much larger clone is one base away. Other DNA sequences in the sample encode the same CDR3. The V and J genes are TRBV19 and TRBJ2-3; unclear D gene. The CDR3 has 12 residues. The germline V gene has CDR1 LNHDA and CDR2 SQIVND (reference sequence). With 6 bases removed from V and 0 bases from J, the gap between germline ends came to 4 bases. Written as DNA, the CDR3 is TGTGCCAGTAGCCCTAGCACAGATACGCAGTATTTT. The encoded protein is CASSPSTDTQYF.